These T cell receptor beta chains were read from a single sample in a study of cytomegalovirus exposure and HLA in healthy donors. The table came from immunoSEQ multiplex PCR; TCRdb's copy has only in-frame clones and leaves some out. Of about 50,000 clones listed, over 60% are singletons. Sequences were obtained from PBMCs. The receptor source for this set is a woman aged 40 to 50 in good health and CMV-seropositive. CDR3s include the opening cysteine and the closing phenylalanine or tryptophan. Fields, in order: D gene, V gene, clone size, J gene, CDR3 DNA, CDR3 protein. D genes are given only for firm matches. The size field is filled for only some rows; it gives once, few, many or a size class.

d_gene: TRBD1
v_gene: TRBV7-7
abundance: .
j_gene: TRBJ2-5
CDR3nt: TGTGCCAGCAGCCCCGGACAGGGGGGGTGGGAGACCCAGTACTTC
CDR3aa: CASSPGQGGWETQYF

d_gene: .
v_gene: TRBV5-1
abundance: .
j_gene: TRBJ1-5
CDR3nt: TGCGCCAGCAGCTCTAATAGCAATCAGCCCCAGCATTTT
CDR3aa: CASSSNSNQPQHF

d_gene: .
v_gene: TRBV7-2
abundance: .
j_gene: TRBJ1-1
CDR3nt: TGTGCCAGCAGCTTAGAGTTCCTGGGGGGAGCTTTCTTT
CDR3aa: CASSLEFLGGAFF

d_gene: TRBD2
v_gene: TRBV11-2
abundance: .
j_gene: TRBJ2-1
CDR3nt: TGTGCCAGCAGGTTGGGGATTGGTGGGGGGGCCTACAATGAGCAGTTCTTC
CDR3aa: CASRLGIGGGAYNEQFF

d_gene: TRBD1
v_gene: TRBV11-2
abundance: .
j_gene: TRBJ1-1
CDR3nt: TGTGCCAGCAGCCAGGGGGCCACTGAAGCTTTCTTT
CDR3aa: CASSQGATEAFF

d_gene: .
v_gene: TRBV9
abundance: .
j_gene: TRBJ1-4
CDR3nt: TGTGCCAGCAGCGTAGGGCCCAGGGGAGACGAAAAACTGTTTTTT
CDR3aa: CASSVGPRGDEKLFF

d_gene: .
v_gene: TRBV4-2
abundance: .
j_gene: TRBJ2-1
CDR3nt: TGTGCCAGCAGCCAATATAGCGGCTCCTCCTACAATGAGCAGTTCTTC
CDR3aa: CASSQYSGSSYNEQFF

d_gene: .
v_gene: TRBV19
abundance: .
j_gene: TRBJ2-5
CDR3nt: TGTGCCAGTAGTACGACAGGTCAAGAGACCCAGTACTTC
CDR3aa: CASSTTGQETQYF

d_gene: .
v_gene: TRBV7-8
abundance: .
j_gene: TRBJ1-1
CDR3nt: TGTGCCAGCAGCCCGACCACAGGGCCCACTGAAGCTTTCTTT
CDR3aa: CASSPTTGPTEAFF

d_gene: .
v_gene: TRBV15
abundance: once
j_gene: TRBJ1-2
CDR3nt: TGTGCCACCAGCGGGGGCAGGGGCGATGGCTACACCTTC
CDR3aa: CATSGGRGDGYTF

d_gene: .
v_gene: TRBV6-1
abundance: .
j_gene: TRBJ2-5
CDR3nt: TGTGCCAGCAGTGGGCACCCCGAAGAGACCCAGTACTTC
CDR3aa: CASSGHPEETQYF

d_gene: .
v_gene: TRBV19
abundance: once
j_gene: TRBJ1-3
CDR3nt: TGTGCCAGTAGTATGGCGACGGAGGGAAACACCATATATTTT
CDR3aa: CASSMATEGNTIYF

d_gene: TRBD2
v_gene: TRBV7-2
abundance: .
j_gene: TRBJ2-1
CDR3nt: TGTGCCAGCAGCTTAGAAGGGCACATGGGAGGGAGCTCCTACAATGAGCAGTTCTTC
CDR3aa: CASSLEGHMGGSSYNEQFF

d_gene: .
v_gene: TRBV7-8
abundance: .
j_gene: TRBJ1-1
CDR3nt: TGTGCCAGCAGCTTTGGAGGGTCCCTAACTGAAGCTTTCTTT
CDR3aa: CASSFGGSLTEAFF

d_gene: .
v_gene: TRBV27
abundance: .
j_gene: TRBJ2-1
CDR3nt: TGTGCCAGCAGTTCACTCAACGAGTTTGAGCAGTTCTTC
CDR3aa: CASSSLNEFEQFF

d_gene: .
v_gene: TRBV30
abundance: .
j_gene: TRBJ2-3
CDR3nt: TGTGCCTGGAGATTGGACTTTTATACGCAGTATTTT
CDR3aa: CAWRLDFYTQYF

d_gene: TRBD2
v_gene: TRBV19
abundance: .
j_gene: TRBJ2-1
CDR3nt: TGTGCCAGTAGCGGGGGACTAGCGGTCAATGAGCAGTTCTTC
CDR3aa: CASSGGLAVNEQFF

d_gene: TRBD1
v_gene: TRBV7-9
abundance: .
j_gene: TRBJ1-6
CDR3nt: TGTGCCAGCAGTCCCGGGACAGCGATTTCACCCCTCCACTTT
CDR3aa: CASSPGTAISPLHF

d_gene: .
v_gene: TRBV4-2
abundance: .
j_gene: TRBJ1-1
CDR3nt: TGTGCCAGCAGCCGGCGGGACACTGAAGCTTTCTTT
CDR3aa: CASSRRDTEAFF

d_gene: .
v_gene: TRBV5-1
abundance: .
j_gene: TRBJ1-5
CDR3nt: TGCGCCAGCAGCCCGGTCCCCGGTAGCAATCAGCCCCAGCATTTT
CDR3aa: CASSPVPGSNQPQHF

d_gene: TRBD1
v_gene: TRBV2
abundance: .
j_gene: TRBJ1-5
CDR3nt: TGTGCCAGCAGTAGTCATCCGGACAGGGGTAATCAGCCCCAGCATTTT
CDR3aa: CASSSHPDRGNQPQHF

d_gene: .
v_gene: TRBV23-1
abundance: .
j_gene: TRBJ1-1
CDR3nt: TGCGCCAGCAGTCAATCAGAGTTGTCCCACACTGAAGCTTTCTTT
CDR3aa: CASSQSELSHTEAFF

d_gene: .
v_gene: TRBV5-5
abundance: once
j_gene: TRBJ2-7
CDR3nt: TGTGCCAGCAGCTCCGACTTAGTTGGGTACGAGCAGTACTTC
CDR3aa: CASSSDLVGYEQYF